This T cell receptor beta chain was documented in a study of blood T cell repertoires in COVID-19. Study context: Samples came from the United States, Italy and Spain, spanning acute and convalescent COVID-19. PBMCs, B-cell-depleted T cells, or T cells provided the cDNA or gDNA that made up the material.

Methods used by the authors: Estimates of nucleated cell counts were drawn from the amplification of reference gene primers. Generated by immunoSEQ multiplex PCR, the TCRdb table keeps only in-frame clones and is missing some. V and J calls and clone size are as listed in that table; D and trimming were resolved from the DNA. The sample carries some 100,000 clones, 65% to 90% recorded once. With 1 base clipped from V and 3 bases from J, the junction kept 6 bases outside the gene matches. In germline, CDR1 is SEHNR, CDR2 FQNEAQ (reference sequence). CDR3 length: 16 residues. The sample holds a few counts of this clone.

Specimen: peripheral blood. This receptor was taken from a woman of 80 years or more with active or convalescent COVID-19. The chain links TRBV7-9 to TRBJ2-1; the match to TRBD2 covers 7 bases. CDR3: CASSLVSSGHYNEQFF. The CDR3 DNA sequence: TGTGCCAGCAGCTTAGTTTCTAGCGGTCACTACAATGAGCAGTTCTTC.